The 30 T cell receptor beta chains presented below share a single source sample, sequenced in a study of blood T cell repertoires in COVID-19. This table comes from immunoSEQ multiplex PCR, and its TCRdb copy is limited to in-frame clones, with some not included. Found here are approximately 34,000 clones, over 70% of them singletons; the top ten hold 8% to 10%. Source material: peripheral blood. Receptor source: a human donor in a cohort sampled during active COVID-19.

The chain uses TRBV5-4 and TRBJ1-6, with a weak D call TRBD1 (6 bases). V gave up 4 bases and J gave up 7 bases, with 18 bases separating them. The CDR3 spans 16 residues. Looked up from germline, CDR1 is SGHNT and CDR2 is YYREEE (reference sequence). For the CDR3, the DNA is TGTGCCAGCAGCCCGACCGGACAGACCGTAAATTCACCCCTCCACTTT. Protein sequence: CASSPTGQTVNSPLHF.

This rearrangement joins TRBV4-2 to TRBJ2-1; 9 bases are a match to TRBD2. Losses at the gene ends were 0 bases for V and 9 bases for J; bases not matched to a gene: 6. CDR1 is LGHNA, CDR2 YNFKEQ, per germline. The CDR3 has 15 residues. The DNA of the CDR3 is TGTGCCAGCAGCCAAGATGCGGGGGGGTCATTTGAGCAGTTCTTC. Amino acids: CASSQDAGGSFEQFF.

The rearrangement uses TRBV7-9 and TRBJ2-2, with TRBD1 matching 9 bases. The CDR3 contains 12 residues. CDR1 SEHNR and CDR2 FQNEAQ come from the germline V gene (reference sequence). Germline trimming cut 5 bases from V and 13 bases from J; bases unmatched to any gene: 5. The CDR3 DNA sequence: TGTGCCAGCAGCCCGGGACAGGGAGGGCTGTTTTTT. This encodes CASSPGQGGLFF.

The table lists this clone with a count of one. The gene calls are TRBV11-2 and TRBJ2-7, with 7 bases fitting TRBD1. This CDR3 comprises 14 residues. J lost 2 bases, V lost 5 bases, and 6 bases had no gene match. The germline gives CDR1 SGHAT, CDR2 FQNNGV. The CDR3 DNA reads TGTGCCAGCAGCAACCACAGGGGAGCCTACGAGCAGTACTTC. The encoded protein is CASSNHRGAYEQYF.

The chain carries TRBV5-1 and TRBJ2-5; TRBD1 matches 9 bases. The CDR3 spans 14 residues. Trimming removed 4 bases from V and 4 bases from J; junction bases left unmatched: 5. CDR1 SGHRS and CDR2 YFSETQ come from the germline V gene. The CDR3 DNA reads TGCGCCAGCAGCAGGGGACAGGGTACAGAGACCCAGTACTTC. Translating it yields CASSRGQGTETQYF.

The CDR3 nucleotides are TGTGCCAGTAGTGCTTCAACTGGGGCTTACGAGCAGTACTTC. As protein: CASSASTGAYEQYF. The genes are TRBV19 and TRBJ2-7, with D possibly TRBD1 on 5 matching bases. V gave up 5 bases and J gave up 4 bases, with 15 bases separating them. The CDR3 has 14 residues. Looked up from germline, CDR1 is LNHDA and CDR2 is SQIVND (reference sequence).

The chain has TRBV19 and TRBJ2-1; a possible D gene is TRBD1 (6 bases). Germline V gene data show CDR1 as LNHDA and CDR2 as SQIVND (reference sequence). V was clipped by 5 bases and J by 3 bases, with 8 bases between them. The CDR3 has 13 residues. Written as DNA, the CDR3 is TGTGCCAGTAGTCTGGACAGCTACAATGAGCAGTTCTTC. Translating it yields CASSLDSYNEQFF.

The chain couples TRBV24-1 to TRBJ2-3, with D possibly being TRBD2 (6 bases). Per the germline V gene, CDR1 is KGHDR and CDR2 is SFDVKD. With 2 bases removed from V and 4 bases from J, the gap between germline ends came to 12 bases. The CDR3 runs to 15 residues. CDR3: CATSDWGGGADTQYF. The DNA of the CDR3 is TGTGCCACCAGTGATTGGGGAGGAGGGGCAGATACGCAGTATTTT.

The chain joins TRBV7-2 to TRBJ2-1, with 8 bases that match TRBD2. Germline CDR1 is SGHTA and CDR2 is FQGNSA. The J segment lost 5 bases and the V segment lost 5 bases, leaving 8 bases of the junction unmatched. The CDR3 spans 15 residues. The CDR3 DNA sequence: TGTGCCAGCAGCCTGGAGGGTAGCGGGGACAATGAGCAGTTCTTC. As protein: CASSLEGSGDNEQFF.

The V call is TRBV29-1, the J call TRBJ1-1; D might be TRBD1 (5 bases). The CDR3 is 13 residues long. V lost 3 bases to trimming and J lost 0 bases, with 8 bases between them. CDR1 is SQVTM, CDR2 ANQGSEA, per germline. The CDR3 sequence: CSVERGMNTEAFF. CDR3 coding DNA: TGCAGCGTTGAGCGGGGGATGAACACTGAAGCTTTCTTT.

This chain joins TRBV2 and TRBJ2-2; TRBD2 matches at 9 bases. The CDR3 loop spans 15 amino acids. Per germline, CDR1 SNHLY and CDR2 FYNNEI. V trimming: 3 bases; J trimming: 5 bases; junction bases outside the gene matches: 4. The CDR3 bases are TGTGCCAGCAGTGACCCCCTAGCGGGGACCGGGGAGCTGTTTTTT. The encoded protein is CASSDPLAGTGELFF.

This clone appeared a few times. The chain couples TRBV6-5 to TRBJ1-6; D remains unclear. V was pared by 5 bases and J by 6 bases, with 8 bases between. Germline V gene sequence: CDR1 MNHEY, CDR2 SVGAGI. The CDR3 extends over 13 amino acids. CDR3 protein: CASSNPVNSPLHF. The CDR3 DNA follows: TGTGCCAGCAGTAACCCAGTTAATTCACCCCTCCACTTT.

The gene calls are TRBV2 and TRBJ2-1; weak D call: TRBD2 (6 bases). Germline V gives CDR1 SNHLY, CDR2 FYNNEI. Trimming stripped 8 bases from V and 8 bases from J, with 16 bases between. This CDR3 has 13 amino acids. CDR3 loop: CASEAGLVDEQFF. CDR3 in DNA: TGTGCCAGCGAGGCGGGATTGGTTGATGAGCAGTTCTTC. Looking up the rest from reference TRBV2 and TRBJ2-1 gives the full variable domain: EPEVTQTPSHQVTQMGQEVILRCVPISNHLYFYWYRQILGQKVEFLVSFYNNEISEKSEIFDDQFSVERPDGSNFTLKIRSTKLEDSAMYFCASEAGLVDEQFFGPGTRLTVL.

This chain joins TRBV28 and TRBJ2-2; 13 nucleotides line up with TRBD2. Germline CDR1 MDHEN, CDR2 SYDVKM. The CDR3 runs 18 residues. The V gene end was trimmed by 5 bases and the J gene end by 4 bases; junction bases not matched to a gene: 10. The CDR3 DNA reads TGTGCCAGCAGTCGATCCGGACTAGCGGGGGTTAGCACCGGGGAGCTGTTTTTT. Translating gives CASSRSGLAGVSTGELFF.

V gene TRBV11-2 combines with J gene TRBJ2-2; weak D call: TRBD1 (6 bases). Per germline, CDR1 SGHAT and CDR2 FQNNGV. The CDR3 is 16 residues long. Trimming left V 0 bases short and J 1 base short, with 9 bases between. CDR3 bases: TGTGCCAGCAGCTTAGATGGGGGCCTGAACACCGGGGAGCTGTTTTTT. Translated, it gives CASSLDGGLNTGELFF.

The chain recombines TRBV4-2 with TRBJ1-2, with 8 bases matching TRBD1. V was pared by 1 base and J by 3 bases, with 1 base of the junction left unmatched. CDR1 and CDR2 (germline): LGHNA, YNFKEQ. This CDR3 has 14 amino acids. As DNA, the CDR3 is TGTGCCAGCAGCCAAGTGGACAGGGACTATGGCTACACCTTC. This encodes CASSQVDRDYGYTF.

The gene calls are TRBV6-5 and TRBJ2-1; 7 bases are shared with TRBD1. Germline V CDR1 and CDR2: MNHEY, SVGAGI. The CDR3 has 15 residues. Unmatched junction bases numbered 15, after V lost 7 bases and J lost 9 bases. In nucleotides, the CDR3 is TGTGCCAGCACTCCCCGGGACAGCCTTTTCGGTGAGCAGTTCTTC. Protein sequence: CASTPRDSLFGEQFF.

CDR3 loop: CASSFRGQGYGYTF. The CDR3 DNA follows: TGCGCCAGCAGCTTCAGGGGGCAGGGCTATGGCTACACCTTC. V and J are TRBV5-1 and TRBJ1-2; the match to TRBD1 covers 8 bases. Germline CDR1 is SGHRS and CDR2 is YFSETQ. The CDR3 covers 14 residues. V was pared by 2 bases and J by 4 bases, with 4 bases of the junction left unmatched.

CDR3 bases: TGTGCCAGTAGTTCGCCCAAGGGGGCCGAGCAGTACTTC. This encodes CASSSPKGAEQYF. J is TRBJ2-7 and V is TRBV19; 7 bases are shared with TRBD1. The germline V gene encodes CDR1 LNHDA and CDR2 SQIVND (reference sequence). The CDR3 contains 13 residues. The V segment lost 5 bases and the J segment 6 bases; nucleotides outside the gene matches: 7.

The chain recombines TRBV3-1 (or the pseudogene TRBV3-2) with TRBJ2-2; perhaps TRBD1 as D (5 bases). This CDR3 has 14 amino acids. V was trimmed by 4 bases and J by 2 bases, leaving 8 bases between them. Per the germline V gene, CDR1 is LGHDT and CDR2 is YNNKEL (reference sequence). CDR3 sequence: CASSPGRNTGELFF. CDR3 DNA sequence: TGTGCCAGCAGCCCAGGGCGAAACACCGGGGAGCTGTTTTTT.

Regarding this clone: Germline is not matched at one junction end, which may reflect a read error. The chain joins TRBV6-1 to TRBJ2-5; no firm D call. From germline, CDR1 is MNHNS and CDR2 SASEGT. The CDR3 is 13 residues long. In DNA, the CDR3 is TGTGCCAGCAGTGAAGCTTTTCACCTCAACACCAACTTC. Its translation: CASSEAFHLNTNF.

The gene calls are TRBV19 and TRBJ1-5, with 9 bases identical to TRBD1. The CDR3 has 15 residues. Looked up from germline, CDR1 is LNHDA and CDR2 is SQIVND (reference sequence). The ends lost 5 bases at V and 7 bases at J; junction bases unmatched: 9. The CDR3 is CASSPGTGRVQPQHF. The CDR3 region has the DNA TGTGCCAGTAGTCCGGGGACAGGGAGAGTACAGCCCCAGCATTTT.

The chain links TRBV5-8 to TRBJ1-5; no clear D gene. The CDR3 spans 15 residues. Looked up from germline, CDR1 is SGHTS and CDR2 is YDEGEE. Trimming took 0 bases from V and 1 from J, leaving 8 bases between them. CDR3 loop: CASSLGSVSNQPQHF. DNA for the CDR3: TGTGCCAGCAGCTTGGGTTCAGTCAGCAATCAGCCCCAGCATTTT.

The count of this clone is one. The V and J genes are TRBV28 and TRBJ1-2; TRBD1 agrees at 10 bases. CDR1 is MDHEN, CDR2 SYDVKM, per germline. CDR3 length equals 14 residues. V was pared by 6 bases and J by 7 bases, with 8 bases of the junction left unmatched. The CDR3 DNA is TGTGCCAGCAGAGGACAGGGGGTGTCGGCTGGCTACACCTTC. It encodes CASRGQGVSAGYTF.

This clone came up a few times. The V and J genes are TRBV19 and TRBJ1-2; a possible D gene is TRBD1 (5 bases). V was trimmed by 0 bases and J by 7 bases, leaving 12 bases between them. CDR3 length equals 14 residues. CDR1 is LNHDA, CDR2 SQIVND, per germline (reference sequence). The CDR3 sequence: CASSIDGRGSGYTF. As DNA, the CDR3 is TGTGCCAGTAGTATAGATGGAAGGGGCTCTGGCTACACCTTC.

As concerns this clone: Distinct nucleotide sequences in the sample also encode this CDR3. This chain uses TRBV18 with TRBJ1-1; D unclear. This CDR3 spans 12 amino acids. Trimming pared 4 bases from V and 1 base from J, leaving 4 bases between. Per germline, CDR1 KGHSH and CDR2 LQKENI. CDR3 region: CASSRANTEAFF. The CDR3 region has the DNA TGTGCCAGCTCACGAGCGAACACTGAAGCTTTCTTT.

The rearrangement uses TRBV19 and TRBJ1-6; 7 nucleotides agree with TRBD1. The V segment lost 7 bases and the J segment 9 bases; nucleotides outside the gene matches: 6. This CDR3 contains 13 residues. The V gene's germline CDR1 is LNHDA and CDR2 SQIVND (reference sequence). The chain's CDR3 is CASTEQGISPLHF. The DNA of the CDR3 is TGTGCCAGTACGGAACAGGGGATTTCACCCCTCCACTTT.

V and J are TRBV3-1 (or the pseudogene TRBV3-2) and TRBJ1-3; D is unresolved. The ends were cut back, 1 base at V and 1 base at J, with 11 bases in the middle. The CDR3 covers 16 residues. The germline CDR1 and CDR2 sequences are LGHDT and YNNKEL (reference sequence). CDR3 residues: CASSQVPGGSGNTIYF. CDR3 nucleotide sequence: TGTGCCAGCAGCCAAGTTCCTGGCGGGTCTGGAAACACCATATATTTT.

The chain links TRBV19 to TRBJ2-7; tentative D call: TRBD1 (5 bases). Trimming took off 4 bases at V and 11 bases at J, with 18 bases between the two ends. Looked up from germline, CDR1 is LNHDA and CDR2 is SQIVND (reference sequence). This CDR3 contains 13 residues. CDR3 loop: CASSTTTQTEEYF. As DNA, the CDR3 is TGTGCCAGTAGTACTACGACGCAGACAGAGGAGTACTTC.

This chain joins TRBV28 and TRBJ2-7; a possible D gene is TRBD1 (6 bases). The CDR3 consists of 17 residues. The V end lost 6 bases, the J end lost 2 bases, and 23 bases lay between the germline ends. Germline CDR1 is MDHEN and CDR2 is SYDVKM. For the CDR3, the DNA is TGTGCCAGCAGAACCCCCCTCCGGGCAGGGGTTACCTACGAGCAGTACTTC. Its protein is CASRTPLRAGVTYEQYF.